Listed below are T cell receptor beta chains from one sample, sequenced in a study of blood T cell repertoires in COVID-19. Assay: immunoSEQ multiplex PCR; the TCRdb copy retains only in-frame clones and omits some. Among about 190,000 clones, approximately 90% were seen once, and the ten largest hold approximately 6%. Sequencing was performed on peripheral blood. These receptors were collected from a man aged 35 to 55 with active or convalescent COVID-19. Both conserved end residues are part of each CDR3. The D gene is left open where the match is weak. Clone size is shown for a subset of rows, as once, few, many or a class of expanded clone.

>-|TRBD2|TRBJ2-5|TRBV3-1/TRBV3-2
TGTGCCAGCAGCCTCCGATCGTTAGCGGGAGTACGAGAGACCCAGTACTTC
CASSLRSLAGVRETQYF
>-|-|TRBJ1-2|TRBV19
TGTGCCAGTAGTCAGGGGCGGTATGGCTACACCTTC
CASSQGRYGYTF
>-|-|TRBJ1-2|TRBV5-4
TGTGCCAGCAGCTTGGAGGGGGGGCTCGGGTATGGCTACACCTTC
CASSLEGGLGYGYTF
>-|-|TRBJ2-7|TRBV11-3
TGTGCCACCCGAGGAGTCAACGAGCAGTACTTC
CATRGVNEQYF
>-|TRBD1|TRBJ1-2|TRBV7-2
TGTGCCAGCAGCTCGACAGGGGTCCACTCCTTCTATGGCTACACCTTC
CASSSTGVHSFYGYTF
>-|-|TRBJ1-3|TRBV5-1
TGCGCCAGCAGCTTGGTAGCCGGCTCTGGAAACACCATATATTTT
CASSLVAGSGNTIYF
>-|TRBD1|TRBJ2-5|TRBV5-1
TGCGCCAGCAGCGTAGACAGGGGGCACGAGACCCAGTACTTC
CASSVDRGHETQYF
>-|-|TRBJ1-4|TRBV19
TGTGCCAGTACTCGGAGCCCTGGGGAAAAACTGTTTTTT
CASTRSPGEKLFF
>once|-|TRBJ1-2|TRBV15
TGTGCCACCAGCAGTGGACAGAACTATGGCTACACCTTC
CATSSGQNYGYTF
>-|TRBD1|TRBJ2-2|TRBV30
TGTGCCTGGAGACAACCCCGGACAGGGAACACCGGGGAGCTGTTTTTT
CAWRQPRTGNTGELFF
>few|-|TRBJ1-5|TRBV6-5
TGTGCCAGCAGAAACGGACAGCTAAGCAATCAGCCCCAGCATTTT
CASRNGQLSNQPQHF
>-|-|TRBJ1-4|TRBV3-1/TRBV3-2
TGTGCCAGCAGCCGACAAGCTAATGAAAAACTGTTTTTT
CASSRQANEKLFF
>-|-|TRBJ1-6|TRBV11-1
TGTGCCAGCAGCTTAGCGTTGGCAGATAATTCACCCCTCCACTTT
CASSLALADNSPLHF
>-|TRBD1|TRBJ1-1|TRBV27
TGTGCCAGCAGTACAGGGGGGAACACTGAAGCTTTCTTT
CASSTGGNTEAFF
>-|-|TRBJ2-2|TRBV19
TGTGCCAGTAGTATATGGGCAGGGGATAACACCGGGGAGCTGTTTTTT
CASSIWAGDNTGELFF
>-|TRBD1|TRBJ1-5|TRBV6-5
TGTGCCAGCACCCTAGACAGGGATCAGCCCCAGCATTTT
CASTLDRDQPQHF
>-|TRBD1|TRBJ1-2|TRBV2
TGTGCCAGCAGTCCCGGGGGACAGTACTATGGCTACACCTTC
CASSPGGQYYGYTF
>once|-|TRBJ2-7|TRBV7-9
TGTGCCAGCAGCTTTACAGGGAGGGAATCCTACGAGCAGTACTTC
CASSFTGRESYEQYF
>-|TRBD1|TRBJ2-2|TRBV7-9
TGTGCCAGCAGCTTAACGACAGGGGAGACCGGGGAGCTGTTTTTT
CASSLTTGETGELFF
>once|-|TRBJ2-5|TRBV13
TGTGCCAGCAGCTTACGACAGGTCCAAGAGACCCAGTACTTC
CASSLRQVQETQYF
>-|TRBD2|TRBJ2-1|TRBV23-1
TGCGCCAGCAGTCAATCATCAAACCCCAGGGACTACCTTAACCGAGAGCAGTTCTTC
CASSQSSNPRDYLNREQFF
>-|TRBD2|TRBJ2-5|TRBV5-1
TGCGCCAGCAGTGGGACTGGCGGGAGGGAGACCCAGTACTTC
CASSGTGGRETQYF
>-|-|TRBJ2-1|TRBV7-2
TGTGCCAGCAGCTCGGGTCCGGATGGTAGTGAGCAGTTCTTC
CASSSGPDGSEQFF
>-|TRBD1|TRBJ1-2|TRBV19
TGTGCCAGTAGTGAACTCGACAGGGGACAACGATATGGCTACACCTTC
CASSELDRGQRYGYTF
>-|TRBD1|TRBJ1-6|TRBV11-3
TGTGCCAGCAGCGCTTTCGGGACAGGGAATAATTCACCCCTCCACTTT
CASSAFGTGNNSPLHF
>-|-|TRBJ2-3|TRBV12-5
TGTGCTAGTGGTTTGCCCGCGGTTGCAAGCACAGATACGCAGTATTTT
CASGLPAVASTDTQYF
>-|TRBD1|TRBJ1-4|TRBV28
TGTGCCAGCAGAGCCCCGGGACAGGGTAATGAAAAACTGTTTTTT
CASRAPGQGNEKLFF
>-|TRBD1|TRBJ2-1|TRBV10-3
TGTGCCATCAGTGAGTTTAAGACAGGGGCGTACAATGAGCAGTTCTTC
CAISEFKTGAYNEQFF
>-|-|TRBJ2-7|TRBV27
TGTGCCAGCAGTACCTTTTCAGGGAACGAGCAGTACTTC
CASSTFSGNEQYF
>-|TRBD1|TRBJ2-2|TRBV3-1/TRBV3-2
TGTGCCAGCAGCCCTGCGCTGGGACAGTCACCGAACACCGGGGAGCTGTTTTTT
CASSPALGQSPNTGELFF
>-|TRBD1|TRBJ2-3|TRBV18
TGTGCCAGCTCGCCGAGGACAGGACGAGGGACAGATACGCAGTATTTT
CASSPRTGRGTDTQYF
>-|-|TRBJ2-2|TRBV7-9
TGTGCCAGCAGCCCAGCTTACAAGGGGCGGACCGGGGAGCTGTTTTTT
CASSPAYKGRTGELFF
>-|-|TRBJ1-4|TRBV5-8
TGTGCCAGCAGCTTTAGCAGGGGACTGTTTTTT
CASSFSRGLFF
>-|TRBD2|TRBJ2-3|TRBV7-9
TGTGCCAGCAGCTTAACGGGACTAGCGGGGTTTTCAGATACGCAGTATTTT
CASSLTGLAGFSDTQYF
>-|-|TRBJ1-2|TRBV28
TGTGCCAGCACCCCAATTGGGGGCGGAATCTATGGCTACACCTTC
CASTPIGGGIYGYTF
>-|-|TRBJ2-7|TRBV5-5
TGTGCCAGCAGCCTCTTCTACGAGCAGTACTTC
CASSLFYEQYF
>-|-|TRBJ2-2|TRBV5-4
TGTGCCAGCAGCTTGGGTAGAGCGGGTGTCACCGGGGAGCTGTTTTTT
CASSLGRAGVTGELFF
>once|-|TRBJ1-5|TRBV4-1
TGCGCCAGCAGCCAAGATCTGGGAGGCAATTTGCTCCAGCCCCAGCATTTT
CASSQDLGGNLLQPQHF
>-|-|TRBJ2-7|TRBV12-3/TRBV12-4
TGTGCCAGCAGTTTCAGCGGTTACGAGCAGTACTTC
CASSFSGYEQYF
>-|TRBD1|TRBJ2-7|TRBV4-1
TGCGCCAGCAGCCAAGAGGGACAGGGGTTCTACGAGCAGTACTTC
CASSQEGQGFYEQYF
>-|-|TRBJ1-5|TRBV19
TGTGCCAGTAGTGAGGTGAGCAGAAATCAGCCCCAGCATTTT
CASSEVSRNQPQHF
>-|-|TRBJ1-1|TRBV3-1/TRBV3-2
TGTGCCAGCAGCCCTGCGGGGGCGACTGAAGCTTTCTTT
CASSPAGATEAFF
>-|-|TRBJ1-3|TRBV27
TGTGCCAGCAGCATAACCGGGACATTGGGAAACACCATATATTTT
CASSITGTLGNTIYF
>-|TRBD1|TRBJ1-4|TRBV4-2
TGTGCCAGCAGCCAAGCAGGGGGCGAAGATGAAAAACTGTTTTTT
CASSQAGGEDEKLFF
>-|-|TRBJ1-5|TRBV21-1
TGTGCCAGCAGCAAACTTCGCAGGGATAGCCAGCCCCAGCATTTT
CASSKLRRDSQPQHF
>-|TRBD2|TRBJ2-3|TRBV4-2
TGTGCCAGCAGCCAAACCCTCCAAGCGGGAGGGCCTTTTGGAGATACGCAGTATTTT
CASSQTLQAGGPFGDTQYF
>-|TRBD1|TRBJ1-1|TRBV7-2
TGTGCCAGCAGCTTCAGGGGGCCCGACACTGAAGCTTTCTTT
CASSFRGPDTEAFF
>-|TRBD1|TRBJ2-1|TRBV6-5
TGTGCCAGCAGCCTCGGACAGGGGGACAATGAGCAGTTCTTC
CASSLGQGDNEQFF
>-|TRBD1|TRBJ2-3|TRBV11-1
TGTGCCAGCAGGAGGGACAGGCGCACAGATACGCAGTATTTT
CASRRDRRTDTQYF
>-|TRBD1|TRBJ2-7|TRBV18
TGTGCCAGCTCACCAAAAGGGACAGTGATATCCTACGAGCAGTACTTC
CASSPKGTVISYEQYF
>-|-|TRBJ2-3|TRBV5-1
TGCGCGTCACAACGGACCGTCGGGGTTGCCGTCGATACGCAGTATTTT
CASQRTVGVAVDTQYF
>-|-|TRBJ2-1|TRBV19
TGTGCCAGTAGTAGCTTGCGGGGAGTCCAGTTCTTC
CASSSLRGVQFF
>once|-|TRBJ1-1|TRBV19
TGTGCCAGTAGTATAGCTGGGGGCATCGGCACTGAAGCTTTCTTT
CASSIAGGIGTEAFF
>-|-|TRBJ2-1|TRBV5-1
TGCGCCAGCAGCTCCGGGACTGCGACCTACAATGAGCAGTTCTTC
CASSSGTATYNEQFF
>-|TRBD2|TRBJ2-7|TRBV18
TGTGCCAGCTCACTGGGACTAGCGGGGGAAAACTACGAGCAGTACTTC
CASSLGLAGENYEQYF